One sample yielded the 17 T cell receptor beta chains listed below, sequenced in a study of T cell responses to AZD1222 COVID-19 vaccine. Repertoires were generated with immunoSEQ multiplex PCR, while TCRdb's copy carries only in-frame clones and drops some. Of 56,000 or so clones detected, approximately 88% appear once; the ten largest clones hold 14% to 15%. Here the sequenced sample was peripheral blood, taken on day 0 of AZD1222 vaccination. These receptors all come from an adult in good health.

The CDR3 spells CASSWVGISDEKLFF. DNA of the CDR3: TGTGCCAGCAGCTGGGTGGGCATAAGTGATGAAAAACTGTTTTTT. The V gene is TRBV5-5, the J gene TRBJ1-4; D unclear. This CDR3 has 15 residues. Germline CDR1 reads SGHKS; CDR2 reads YYEKEE (reference sequence). Trimming stripped 3 bases from V and 6 bases from J, with 15 bases between.

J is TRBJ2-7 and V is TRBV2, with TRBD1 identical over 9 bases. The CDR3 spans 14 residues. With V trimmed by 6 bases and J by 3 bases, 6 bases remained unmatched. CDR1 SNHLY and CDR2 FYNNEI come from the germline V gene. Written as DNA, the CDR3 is TGTGCCAGCAGCCCGACAGGGGGGGACTACGAGCAGTACTTC. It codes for CASSPTGGDYEQYF. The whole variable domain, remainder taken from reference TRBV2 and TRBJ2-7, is EPEVTQTPSHQVTQMGQEVILRCVPISNHLYFYWYRQILGQKVEFLVSFYNNEISEKSEIFDDQFSVERPDGSNFTLKIRSTKLEDSAMYFCASSPTGGDYEQYFGPGTRLTVT.

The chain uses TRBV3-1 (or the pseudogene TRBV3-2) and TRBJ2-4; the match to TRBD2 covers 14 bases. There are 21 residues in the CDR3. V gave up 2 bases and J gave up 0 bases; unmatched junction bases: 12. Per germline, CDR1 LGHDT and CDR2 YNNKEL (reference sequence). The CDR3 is CASSQSGLAGGPSLAKNIQYF. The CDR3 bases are TGTGCCAGCAGCCAAAGCGGACTAGCGGGAGGACCTAGTCTAGCCAAAAACATTCAGTACTTC.

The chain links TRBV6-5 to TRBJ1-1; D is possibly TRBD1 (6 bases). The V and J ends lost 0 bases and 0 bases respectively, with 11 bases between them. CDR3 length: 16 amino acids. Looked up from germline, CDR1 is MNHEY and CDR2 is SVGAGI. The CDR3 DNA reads TGTGCCAGCAGTTACTCGACAGGCTCTATGAACACTGAAGCTTTCTTT. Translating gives CASSYSTGSMNTEAFF.

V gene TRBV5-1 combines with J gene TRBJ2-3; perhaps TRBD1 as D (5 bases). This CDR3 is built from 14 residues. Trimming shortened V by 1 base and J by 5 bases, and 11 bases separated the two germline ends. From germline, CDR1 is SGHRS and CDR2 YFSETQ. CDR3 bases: TGCGCCAGCAGCTTGAACTATAGGGGAGATACGCAGTATTTT. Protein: CASSLNYRGDTQYF.

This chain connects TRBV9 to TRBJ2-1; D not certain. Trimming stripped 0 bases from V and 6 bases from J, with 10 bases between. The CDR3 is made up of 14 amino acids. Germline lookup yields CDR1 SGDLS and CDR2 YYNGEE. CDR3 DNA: TGTGCCAGCAGCGTAGCAGACGGTGGCAATGAGCAGTTCTTC. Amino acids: CASSVADGGNEQFF. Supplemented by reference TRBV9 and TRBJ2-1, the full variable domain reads DSGVTQTPKHLITATGQRVTLRCSPRSGDLSVYWYQQSLDQGLQFLIQYYNGEERAKGNILERFSAQQFPDLHSELNLSSLELGDSALYFCASSVADGGNEQFFGPGTRLTVL.

CDR3 loop: CASSLRTSGYNEQFF. CDR3 sequence (DNA): TGTGCCAGCAGCTTACGGACTAGCGGTTACAATGAGCAGTTCTTC. The chain recombines TRBV7-9 with TRBJ2-1; TRBD2 aligns across 10 bases. Germline trimming cut 2 bases from V and 4 bases from J; bases unmatched to any gene: 2. Per the germline V gene, CDR1 is SEHNR and CDR2 is FQNEAQ (reference sequence). The CDR3 runs 15 residues.

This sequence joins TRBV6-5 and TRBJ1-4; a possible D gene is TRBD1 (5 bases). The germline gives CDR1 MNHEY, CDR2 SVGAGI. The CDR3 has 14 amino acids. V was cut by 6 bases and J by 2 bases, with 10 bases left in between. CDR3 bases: TGTGCCAGCAGCGCACAGGACACTAATGAAAAACTGTTTTTT. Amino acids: CASSAQDTNEKLFF.

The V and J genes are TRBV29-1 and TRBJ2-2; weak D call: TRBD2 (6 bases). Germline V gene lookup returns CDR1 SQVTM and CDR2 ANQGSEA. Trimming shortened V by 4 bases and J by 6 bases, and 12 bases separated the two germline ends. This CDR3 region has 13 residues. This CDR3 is CSVVRGGSGELFF. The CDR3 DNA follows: TGCAGCGTTGTGAGGGGAGGATCCGGGGAGCTGTTTTTT.

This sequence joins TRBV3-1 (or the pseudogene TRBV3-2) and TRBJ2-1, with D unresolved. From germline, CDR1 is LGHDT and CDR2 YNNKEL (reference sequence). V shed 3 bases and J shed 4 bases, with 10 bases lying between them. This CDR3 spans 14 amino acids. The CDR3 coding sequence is TGTGCCAGCAGCCATTTATCCAGGTACAATGAGCAGTTCTTC. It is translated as CASSHLSRYNEQFF.

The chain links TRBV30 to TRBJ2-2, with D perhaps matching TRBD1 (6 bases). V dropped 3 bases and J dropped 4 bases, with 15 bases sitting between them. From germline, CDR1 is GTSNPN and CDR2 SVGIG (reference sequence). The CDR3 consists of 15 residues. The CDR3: CAWSYDRHSTGELFF. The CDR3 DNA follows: TGTGCCTGGAGCTATGACAGGCATTCCACCGGGGAGCTGTTTTTT.

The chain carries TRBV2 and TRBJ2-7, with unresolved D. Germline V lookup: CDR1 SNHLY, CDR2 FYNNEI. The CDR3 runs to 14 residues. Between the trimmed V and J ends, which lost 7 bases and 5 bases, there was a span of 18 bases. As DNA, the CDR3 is TGTGCCAGCACCCCAACGGAAGTGTCCAACGAGCAGTACTTC. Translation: CASTPTEVSNEQYF.

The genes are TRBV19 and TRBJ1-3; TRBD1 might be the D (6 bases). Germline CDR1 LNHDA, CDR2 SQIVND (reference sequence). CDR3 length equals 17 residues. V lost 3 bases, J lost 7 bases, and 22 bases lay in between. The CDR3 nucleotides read TGTGCCAGTAGTATCGGGATGATCCGACAGGTTGCGAACACCATATATTTT. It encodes CASSIGMIRQVANTIYF.

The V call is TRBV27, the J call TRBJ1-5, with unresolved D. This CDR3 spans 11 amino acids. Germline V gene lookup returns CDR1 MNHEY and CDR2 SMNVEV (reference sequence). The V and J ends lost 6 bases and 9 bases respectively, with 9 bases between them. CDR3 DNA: TGTGCCAGCAGGGGCTTAGGGCCCCAGCATTTT. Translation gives CASRGLGPQHF.

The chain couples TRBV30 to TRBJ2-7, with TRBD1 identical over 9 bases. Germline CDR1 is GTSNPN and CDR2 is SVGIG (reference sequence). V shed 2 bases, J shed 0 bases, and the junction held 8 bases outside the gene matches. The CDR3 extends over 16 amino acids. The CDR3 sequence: CAWSPRDRGFSYEQYF. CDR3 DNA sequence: TGTGCCTGGAGTCCCCGTGACAGGGGGTTCTCCTACGAGCAGTACTTC.

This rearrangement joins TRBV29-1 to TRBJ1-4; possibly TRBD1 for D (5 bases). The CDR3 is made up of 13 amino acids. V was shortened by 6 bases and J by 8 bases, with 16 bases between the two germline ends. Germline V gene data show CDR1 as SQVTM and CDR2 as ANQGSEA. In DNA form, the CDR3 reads TGCAGCGTCGGGGCGCCGGGGCGGGAAAAACTGTTTTTT. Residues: CSVGAPGREKLFF.

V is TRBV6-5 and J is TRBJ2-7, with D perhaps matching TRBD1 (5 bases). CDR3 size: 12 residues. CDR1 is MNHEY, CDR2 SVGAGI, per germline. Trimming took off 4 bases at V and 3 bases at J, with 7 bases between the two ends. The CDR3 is CASSSGIYEQYF. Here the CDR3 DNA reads TGTGCCAGCAGTTCAGGGATCTACGAGCAGTACTTC.